This T cell receptor (beta chain) was captured by sequencing in a study of cytomegalovirus exposure and HLA in healthy donors. Study-wide context: The study placed roughly four fifths of its approximately 400 genotyped donors in the Caucasian-associated ancestry cluster.

This clone was counted between two and nine times. No antigen is known for it. With V trimmed by 6 bases and J by 4 bases, 7 bases remained unmatched. Germline-derived CDR1 and CDR2 are LNHDA and SQIVND (reference sequence). The CDR3 has 14 residues. The study's findings and limits: The study labeled 164 TCR beta chains cytomegalovirus-associated.

The primer mix had 60 Vbeta and 13 Jbeta primers. Using immunoSEQ multiplex PCR, the repertoire was profiled, and TCRdb retains in-frame clones only, with some absent. The data show approximately 110,000 clones, around two thirds seen once. Input material: PBMCs. The TCR was taken from a man in his thirties or forties in good health and CMV-seropositive. V and J are TRBV19 and TRBJ2-7; 9 bases are shared with TRBD1. For the CDR3, the DNA is TGTGCCAGTAGCGAACCGGGACAGGGTTACGAGCAGTACTTC. Translated, it gives CASSEPGQGYEQYF.